The source of this T cell receptor beta chain is a study of blood T cell repertoires in COVID-19. Across the whole study: Spain, Italy and the United States supplied samples that represented acute and convalescent COVID-19. In each case, the material was cDNA or gDNA derived from T cells, B-cell-depleted T cells, or PBMCs.

The V and J ends lost 2 bases and 2 bases respectively, with 13 bases between them. The CDR3 runs to 16 residues. The germline CDR1 and CDR2 sequences are SNHLY and FYNNEI. Profiling relied on immunoSEQ multiplex PCR, and the TCRdb table lists in-frame clones only, not all of them. The repertoire holds around 300,000 clones, with 90% to 95% as singletons. A Seattle source enrolled patients during active infection and followed them longitudinally. This chain uses TRBV2 with TRBJ1-5; D is perhaps TRBD1 (5 bases). What was sequenced was peripheral blood. The clonotype comes from a woman under 40 with COVID-19, enrolled during active disease. This CDR3 is CASSERWGWGNQPQHF. The CDR3, as DNA: TGTGCCAGCAGTGAAAGGTGGGGCTGGGGCAATCAGCCCCAGCATTTT.